The next 16 T cell receptor beta chains were all read from a single sample in a study of cytomegalovirus exposure and HLA in healthy donors. PCR was performed using 60 Vbeta and 13 Jbeta primers. Clones were read by immunoSEQ multiplex PCR, and TCRdb kept only the in-frame ones, dropping some. The data contain some 130,000 clones, roughly 80% of them singletons. The sequenced sample was PBMCs. These TCRs come from a man between 18 and 29 years old in good health and CMV-seronegative.

This chain uses TRBV18 with TRBJ1-5; 9 nucleotides match TRBD1. Germline trimming cut 0 bases from V and 4 bases from J; bases unmatched to any gene: 1. The CDR3 consists of 15 residues. The V gene's germline CDR1 is KGHSH and CDR2 LQKENI. CDR3 region: CASSPPGTGNQPQHF. The CDR3 DNA is TGTGCCAGCTCACCACCCGGGACAGGGAATCAGCCCCAGCATTTT.

The chain carries TRBV6-5 and TRBJ1-1; a weak D match, TRBD1 (6 bases). Germline CDR1 is MNHEY and CDR2 is SVGAGI. Trimming took off 5 bases at V and 1 base at J, with 11 bases between the two ends. This CDR3 contains 14 residues. For the CDR3, the DNA is TGTGCCAGCAGTGAAGGGGGGGGGAACACTGAAGCTTTCTTT. Its translation: CASSEGGGNTEAFF.

This chain links TRBV2 with TRBJ1-5, with D maybe TRBD1 (6 bases). This CDR3 has 15 amino acids. CDR1 is SNHLY and CDR2 is FYNNEI in the germline V gene. Deletions cut 0 bases from V and 2 bases from J, with 8 bases between. The DNA of the CDR3 is TGTGCCAGCAGTGAAGCACCAGGGGGCAATCAGCCCCAGCATTTT. Its translation: CASSEAPGGNQPQHF. The variable domain in full, with the rest retrieved from reference TRBV2 and TRBJ1-5, is EPEVTQTPSHQVTQMGQEVILRCVPISNHLYFYWYRQILGQKVEFLVSFYNNEISEKSEIFDDQFSVERPDGSNFTLKIRSTKLEDSAMYFCASSEAPGGNQPQHFGDGTRLSIL.

To note about this clone: The sample has other DNA sequences that encode this CDR3 too. The chain combines TRBV9 with TRBJ1-2; D is uncertain. The CDR3 consists of 14 residues. Trimming removed 0 bases from V and 2 bases from J, with 8 bases in between. Per germline, CDR1 SGDLS and CDR2 YYNGEE. The CDR3 sequence: CASSVDSGNYGYTF. The DNA of the CDR3 is TGTGCCAGCAGCGTAGACAGCGGCAACTATGGCTACACCTTC.

The genes are TRBV19 and TRBJ1-6; 11 bases are a match to TRBD1. Unmatched junction bases numbered 6, after V lost 2 bases and J lost 9 bases. The germline V gene encodes CDR1 LNHDA and CDR2 SQIVND (reference sequence). The CDR3 extends over 16 amino acids. CDR3 in DNA: TGTGCCAGTAGTATACGTCCGGGACAGGGGGGTTCACCCCTCCACTTT. Translating it yields CASSIRPGQGGSPLHF. Supplemented by reference TRBV19 and TRBJ1-6, the full variable domain reads DGGITQSPKYLFRKEGQNVTLSCEQNLNHDAMYWYRQDPGQGLRLIYYSQIVNDFQKGDIAEGYSVSREKKESFPLTVTSAQKNPTAFYLCASSIRPGQGGSPLHFGNGTRLTVT.

CDR3 protein: CASRTTGGIGGELFF. The CDR3 DNA is TGTGCCAGCAGAACGACAGGGGGAATCGGCGGGGAGCTGTTTTTT. The chain is built from TRBV7-2 and TRBJ2-2; 9 bases are shared with TRBD1. The CDR3 runs 15 residues. V lost 6 bases to trimming and J lost 7 bases; unmatched junction nucleotides: 9. Germline CDR1 SGHTA, CDR2 FQGNSA.

This clone was picked up one time. CDR3 DNA: TGTGCCAGCAGCCTAGACAGGGGTGGCTACACCTTC. Residues: CASSLDRGGYTF. The V gene is TRBV7-2, the J gene TRBJ1-2, with 8 bases identical to TRBD1. CDR3 length: 12 residues. The V and J ends lost 5 bases and 7 bases, in that order; junction bases with no gene match: 3. Germline V lookup: CDR1 SGHTA, CDR2 FQGNSA.

The chain recombines TRBV7-2 with TRBJ2-7, with 10 bases aligning to TRBD1. The ends lost 1 base at V and 6 bases at J; junction bases unmatched: 9. The CDR3 covers 16 residues. Germline-derived CDR1 and CDR2 are SGHTA and FQGNSA. CDR3 nucleotide sequence: TGTGCCAGCAGCTTAGAGACAGGGGGCCTAGGGGTCGAGCAGTACTTC. Its translation is CASSLETGGLGVEQYF.

This clone was seen once. The CDR3 region has the DNA TGTGCTAGTGGTTTAACGGACAGGGGAAACAATCAGCCCCAGCATTTT. It encodes CASGLTDRGNNQPQHF. The rearrangement uses TRBV12-5 and TRBJ1-5; 9 bases fit TRBD1. The J segment lost 3 bases and the V segment lost 3 bases, leaving 6 bases of the junction unmatched. The CDR3 has 16 residues. Per the germline V gene, CDR1 is LGHNT and CDR2 is FRNRAP. Filled out from reference TRBV12-5 and TRBJ1-5, the complete variable domain reads DARVTQTPRHKVTEMGQEVTMRCQPILGHNTVFWYRQTMMQGLELLAYFRNRAPLDDSGMPKDRFSAEMPDATLATLKIQPSEPRDSAVYFCASGLTDRGNNQPQHFGDGTRLSIL.

This chain connects TRBV2 to TRBJ2-3, with TRBD1 matching over 9 bases. The CDR3 is 14 residues long. The trim removed 8 bases at V and 2 bases at J, leaving 5 bases unmatched. Germline V gene data show CDR1 as SNHLY and CDR2 as FYNNEI. This chain's CDR3 is CASAGTGNTDTQYF. In DNA, the CDR3 is TGTGCCAGCGCCGGGACAGGGAACACAGATACGCAGTATTTT.

The CDR3 bases are TGTGCCAGCAGCCTAAGACAGGGCAGGAGAACAGATACGCAGTATTTT. This encodes CASSLRQGRRTDTQYF. This chain joins TRBV7-6 and TRBJ2-3; 7 bases align to TRBD1. Unmatched junction bases numbered 11, after V lost 5 bases and J lost 3 bases. This CDR3 comprises 16 residues. CDR1 SGHVS and CDR2 FNYEAQ come from the germline V gene.

This clone was observed a handful of times. The rearrangement joins TRBV4-3 to TRBJ1-2, with D tentatively TRBD1 (5 bases). Germline CDR1 is LGHNA and CDR2 is YSLEER. The germline V and J ends were trimmed by 0 bases and 5 bases, with 16 bases remaining between them. This CDR3 region has 16 residues. This CDR3 is CASSQESPGHLYGYTF. As DNA, the CDR3 is TGCGCCAGCAGCCAAGAATCCCCAGGACACCTGTATGGCTACACCTTC.

V gene TRBV7-9 combines with J gene TRBJ2-5; 9 positions agree with TRBD1. Germline V gene lookup returns CDR1 SEHNR and CDR2 FQNEAQ (reference sequence). The ends lost 3 bases at V and 4 bases at J; junction bases unmatched: 6. This CDR3 region has 15 residues. This chain's CDR3 is CASSLIQGAGETQYF. For the CDR3, the DNA is TGTGCCAGCAGCTTGATACAGGGGGCAGGAGAGACCCAGTACTTC.

The V call is TRBV7-9, the J call TRBJ2-7; 8 bases agree with TRBD1. The V gene's germline CDR1 is SEHNR and CDR2 FQNEAQ (reference sequence). This CDR3 has 15 residues. V trimming: 5 bases; J trimming: 6 bases; junction bases outside the gene matches: 12. The CDR3 DNA reads TGTGCCAGCAGCCCTCGACAGGGGCGGGTTACCGAGCAGTACTTC. Amino acid sequence: CASSPRQGRVTEQYF.

The V gene is TRBV7-9, the J gene TRBJ1-4, with 7 bases fitting TRBD1. The CDR3 runs 15 residues. CDR1 and CDR2 (germline): SEHNR, FQNEAQ (reference sequence). V lost 6 bases, J lost 14 bases, and 18 bases stayed unmatched. The CDR3 reads CASSQWGQSNEGLFF. CDR3 nucleotide sequence: TGTGCCAGCAGTCAATGGGGACAGTCTAATGAAGGGCTGTTTTTT.

The rearrangement joins TRBV4-1 to TRBJ2-7; a weak D match, TRBD1 (6 bases). From germline, CDR1 is MGHRA and CDR2 YSYEKL. Trimming left V 4 bases short and J 5 bases short, with 12 bases between. The CDR3 covers 13 residues. The CDR3 bases are TGCGCCAGCAGCCGGAACCAGGGGCACGAGCAGTACTTC. This codes for CASSRNQGHEQYF.